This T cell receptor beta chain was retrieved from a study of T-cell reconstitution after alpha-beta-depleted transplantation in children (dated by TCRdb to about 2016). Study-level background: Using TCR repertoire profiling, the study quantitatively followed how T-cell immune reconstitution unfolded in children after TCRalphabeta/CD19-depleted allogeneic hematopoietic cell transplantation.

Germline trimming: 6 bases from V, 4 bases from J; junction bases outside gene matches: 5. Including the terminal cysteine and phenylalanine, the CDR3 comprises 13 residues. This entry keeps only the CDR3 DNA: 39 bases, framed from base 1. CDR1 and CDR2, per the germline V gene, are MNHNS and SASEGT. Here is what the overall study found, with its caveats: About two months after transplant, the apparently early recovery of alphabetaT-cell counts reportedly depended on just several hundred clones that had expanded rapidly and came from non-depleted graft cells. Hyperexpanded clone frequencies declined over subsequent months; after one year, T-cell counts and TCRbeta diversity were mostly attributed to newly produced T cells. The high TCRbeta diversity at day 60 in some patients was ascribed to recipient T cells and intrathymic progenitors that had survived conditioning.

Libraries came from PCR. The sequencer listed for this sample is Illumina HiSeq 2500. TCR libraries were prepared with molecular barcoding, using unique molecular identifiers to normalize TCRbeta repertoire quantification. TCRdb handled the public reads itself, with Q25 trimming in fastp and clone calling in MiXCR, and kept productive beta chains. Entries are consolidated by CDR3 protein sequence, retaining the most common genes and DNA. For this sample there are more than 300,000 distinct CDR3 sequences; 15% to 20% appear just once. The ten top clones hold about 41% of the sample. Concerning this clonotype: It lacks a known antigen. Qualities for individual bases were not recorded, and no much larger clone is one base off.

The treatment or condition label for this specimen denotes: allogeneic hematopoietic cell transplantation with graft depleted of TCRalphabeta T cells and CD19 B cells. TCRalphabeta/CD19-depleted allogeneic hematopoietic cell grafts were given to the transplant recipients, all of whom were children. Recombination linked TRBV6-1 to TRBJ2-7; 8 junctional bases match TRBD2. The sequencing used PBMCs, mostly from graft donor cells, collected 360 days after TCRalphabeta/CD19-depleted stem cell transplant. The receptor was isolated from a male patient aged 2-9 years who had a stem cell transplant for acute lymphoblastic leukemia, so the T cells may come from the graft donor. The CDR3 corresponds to CASSGLAAYEQYF. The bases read TGTGCCAGCAGCGGACTAGCAGCTTACGAGCAGTACTTC.